Each of the 17 T cell receptor beta chains below was sequenced from the same sample in a study of T cell clonality in common variable immunodeficiency. Produced via immunoSEQ multiplex PCR; TCRdb's table is partial and in-frame only. This set yields 35,000 to 50,000 clones and no singletons; the top ten hold about 0.7%. The sequencing sample was made of peripheral blood mononuclear cells. The receptors were sampled from a person between 18 and 75 years old in good health.

This clone has a count of ten or more. The sequence runs out 3 residues before the end of the CDR3; the remainder is reconstructed from the germline J gene. This chain uses TRBV19 with TRBJ2-7; TRBD2 agrees at 8 bases. J was trimmed by 1 base and V by 3 bases; bases with no gene match: 17. Germline CDR1 reads LNHDA; CDR2 reads SQIVND (reference sequence). This CDR3 contains 19 residues. CDR3 amino acids: CASSIRTGSSGSLSYEQYF. The sequenced CDR3 bases are TGTGCCAGTAGTATTCGCACAGGTTCGAGCGGGAGTCTTTCCTACGAG.

This clone was counted between two and nine times. Partial CDR3 DNA: TGTGCCAGCTCACCTAACTATGGT. It codes for CASSPNYG. The full-length CDR3 reads as CASSPNYGQYF. V usage is TRBV18 and J usage is TRBJ2-4; D unresolved. Read coverage stops 3 residues before the CDR3 terminus; the germline J gene supplies the remainder. The CDR3 has 11 amino acids. CDR1 and CDR2 from the germline V gene are KGHSH and LQKENI. Filled out from reference TRBV18 and TRBJ2-4, the complete variable domain reads NAGVMQNPRHLVRRRGQEARLRCSPMKGHSHVYWYRQLPEEGLKFMVYLQKENIIDESGMPKERFSAEFPKEGPSILRIQQVVRGDSAAYFCASSPNYGQYFGAGTRLSVL.

This clone was counted at least ten times. The read terminates 3 residues before the CDR3 end, so the remaining end is supplied by the germline J gene. This sequence joins TRBV28 and TRBJ2-1, with 9 bases fitting TRBD2. CDR1 and CDR2 from the germline V gene are MDHEN and SYDVKM. Germline trimming cut 2 bases from V and 7 bases from J; bases unmatched to any gene: 9. This CDR3 spans 16 amino acids. The sequenced CDR3 bases are TGTGCCAGCAGTTTAGGGATCAGCGGGAGGTATAATGAG. This encodes CASSLGISGRYNE. The full CDR3 is CASSLGISGRYNEQFF.

This clone showed up many times. CDR3 region: CASSVGPEGLAGGSETQYF. The part of the CDR3 DNA that was read is TGTGCCAGCAGCGTAGGCCCCGAGGGACTAGCGGGAGGAAGTGAGACC. The chain employs TRBV9 and TRBJ2-5; the match to TRBD2 covers 15 bases. The CDR3 end lies 3 residues beyond the end of the read and is filled in from the germline J gene. Germline V CDR1 and CDR2: SGDLS, YYNGEE. There are 19 residues in the CDR3. Trimming cost V 0 bases and J 5 bases; bases outside gene matches: 11.

This clone has a count of ten or more. The read ends 3 residues before the CDR3 terminus; that terminus is restored from the germline J gene. The chain employs TRBV19 and TRBJ2-5; a weak D match, TRBD1 (6 bases). The length of the CDR3 is 15 residues. Trimming removed 0 bases from V and 2 bases from J, with 10 bases in between. Germline CDR1 LNHDA, CDR2 SQIVND (reference sequence). Here the CDR3 reads CASSIEGGQQETQYF. Partial CDR3 DNA: TGTGCCAGTAGTATAGAAGGAGGACAGCAAGAGACC.

This clone showed up many times. The read ends 3 residues early relative to the CDR3; the germline J gene fills the gap. This chain links TRBV9 with TRBJ2-6, with D perhaps TRBD1 (6 bases). The CDR3 covers 17 residues. Germline CDR1 reads SGDLS; CDR2 reads YYNGEE. Trimming took off 2 bases at V and 4 bases at J, with 16 bases between the two ends. The CDR3 DNA, read in part, is TGTGCCAGCAGCGTGGACAGAGCTACGCTGGGGGCCAACGTC. Residues: CASSVDRATLGANV. The whole CDR3 sequence is CASSVDRATLGANVLTF.

This clone was observed at least ten times. The read ends 3 residues early relative to the CDR3; the germline J gene fills the gap. V and J are TRBV7-9 and TRBJ2-3; the match to TRBD2 covers 13 bases. The V gene's germline CDR1 is SEHNR and CDR2 FQNEAQ (reference sequence). The junction had 2 bases not matched to a gene; V was cut back by 6 bases and J by 2 bases. There are 15 residues in the CDR3. The CDR3: CASRGTSGNTDTQYF. The DNA read from the CDR3 is TGTGCCAGCAGGGGGACTAGCGGGAACACAGATACG.

This clone was seen at least ten times. The read ends 3 residues shy of where the CDR3 ends; the end is completed using the germline J gene. The chain recombines TRBV19 with TRBJ2-1, with 9 bases identical to TRBD1. V lost 5 bases and J lost 7; bases outside the gene matches: 6. The germline gives CDR1 LNHDA, CDR2 SQIVND (reference sequence). CDR3 size: 14 residues. This CDR3 reads CASSDGQGINEQFF. Partial CDR3 DNA: TGTGCCAGTAGTGACGGACAGGGGATAAATGAG.

This clone showed up many times. Coverage ceases 3 residues before the CDR3 finishes, and the germline J gene fills in the end. The chain links TRBV4-2 to TRBJ2-5, with TRBD1 matching over 7 bases. Germline V lookup: CDR1 LGHNA, CDR2 YNFKEQ. The CDR3 consists of 18 residues. V shed 1 base and J 2 bases; nucleotides not matched to a gene: 13. CDR3 DNA (partial): TGTGCCAGCAGCCAAGTTGGGAAAGGGGGCACCAATCAAGAGACC. Protein: CASSQVGKGGTNQET. The entire CDR3 protein is CASSQVGKGGTNQETQYF.

This clone was picked up many times. The sequenced fragment ends 3 residues before the CDR3 boundary, so the rest is inferred from the germline J gene. The chain couples TRBV2 to TRBJ1-1; D call uncertain. The germline V gene has CDR1 SNHLY and CDR2 FYNNEI. The CDR3 is 15 residues long. Trimming left V 6 bases short and J 0 bases short, with 14 bases between. The covered CDR3 bases are TGTGCCAGCAGGCGGGCGCCTGCAGTGAACACTGAA. This translates into CASRRAPAVNTE. The whole CDR3 protein reads CASRRAPAVNTEAFF.

This clone was seen at least ten times. Read data end 3 residues before the CDR3 end; the end is taken from the germline J gene. This rearrangement joins TRBV5-1 to TRBJ1-1, with D possibly being TRBD1 (5 bases). The germline V and J ends were trimmed by 5 bases and 7 bases, with 15 bases remaining between them. Germline CDR1 reads SGHRS; CDR2 reads YFSETQ. The CDR3 sequence is 13 residues long. Here the CDR3 reads CASRLQGGVEAFF. The DNA read from the CDR3 is TGCGCCAGCAGACTCCAGGGAGGTGTTGAA.

This clone was seen ten or more times. The read ends 3 residues early relative to the CDR3; the germline J gene fills the gap. V and J are TRBV13 and TRBJ1-2; weak D call: TRBD1 (6 bases). The ends were cut back, 4 bases at V and 4 bases at J, with 10 bases in the middle. The CDR3 runs 13 residues. The germline V gene encodes CDR1 PRHDT and CDR2 FYEKMQ (reference sequence). The part of the CDR3 DNA that was read is TGTGCCAGCAGCTCCCAGACAGGCTATGGC. This codes for CASSSQTGYG. The full CDR3 sequence reads CASSSQTGYGYTF.

This clone was detected ten times or more. The CDR3 extends 3 residues past the end of the read, so its final part is completed from the germline J gene. The chain links TRBV7-2 to TRBJ2-1, with 7 bases fitting TRBD1. CDR1 and CDR2 (germline): SGHTA, FQGNSA. Trimming cost V 4 bases and J 2 bases; bases outside gene matches: 5. The CDR3 extends over 15 amino acids. The CDR3 reads CASSSTGPTYNEQFF. CDR3 bases read: TGTGCCAGCAGCTCGACAGGGCCCACCTACAATGAG.

This clone appeared many times. The CDR3 is cut off 3 residues early in the read; its end comes from the germline J gene. The chain couples TRBV3-1 (or the pseudogene TRBV3-2) to TRBJ2-5; TRBD2 matches 10 bases. V shed 0 bases and J 2 bases; nucleotides not matched to a gene: 9. The CDR3 totals 18 residues. The germline CDR1 and CDR2 sequences are LGHDT and YNNKEL (reference sequence). CDR3 bases read: TGTGCCAGCAGCCAAGATAAGTCTAGCGGGGGTTCACAAGAGACC. Its translation: CASSQDKSSGGSQET. The CDR3 in full is CASSQDKSSGGSQETQYF.

There are many counts of this clone. The CDR3 end falls 3 residues outside the read, so it is completed with the germline J gene. The chain links TRBV11-1 to TRBJ1-1; D call uncertain. V was cut by 2 bases and J by 5 bases, with 15 bases left in between. There are 15 residues in the CDR3. Germline V gene sequence: CDR1 SGHAT, CDR2 FQDESV (reference sequence). CDR3 bases read: TGTGCCAGCAGCTTATTGGTAAGCCTCGGGACTGAA. Its translation is CASSLLVSLGTE. The entire CDR3 protein is CASSLLVSLGTEAFF.

This clone has at least ten counts. The read comes to an end 3 residues before the CDR3 does, leaving the germline J gene to fill in the end. The chain carries TRBV20-1 and TRBJ2-1; 9 nucleotides line up with TRBD1. The length of the CDR3 is 14 residues. V shed 5 bases and J 8 bases; nucleotides not matched to a gene: 10. In germline, CDR1 is DFQATT, CDR2 SNEGSKA (reference sequence). CDR3 DNA (partial): TGCAGTGCTGCCTTAGGGACAGGGTACCATGAG. Its protein product is CSAALGTGYHE. The entire CDR3 is CSAALGTGYHEQFF.

Ten or more counts support this clone. The read gets to within 3 residues of the CDR3 end, and the germline J gene fills in the rest. The V gene is TRBV30, the J gene TRBJ2-7, with a tentative D call TRBD1 (5 bases). The germline V gene encodes CDR1 GTSNPN and CDR2 SVGIG (reference sequence). V was trimmed by 3 bases and J by 0 bases, leaving 6 bases between them. This CDR3 is built from 12 residues. The covered CDR3 bases are TGTGCCTGGAGGACAGACTCCTACGAG. Amino acid sequence: CAWRTDSYE. The complete CDR3 sequence is CAWRTDSYEQYF. The full variable domain, in which reference TRBV30 and TRBJ2-7 provide the parts outside the CDR3, is SQTIHQWPATLVQPVGSPLSLECTVEGTSNPNLYWYRQAAGRGLQLLFYSVGIGQISSEVPQNLSASRPQDRQFILSSKKLLLSDSGFYLCAWRTDSYEQYFGPGTRLTVT.